Presented here are 3 T cell receptor beta chains from one specimen sequenced in a study of blood T cells in healthy people across ages. With a J-beta primer mix and a sample-barcoded 5' primer, a second PCR ran roughly 6 to 12 cycles. TCRdb itself ran the 5' RACE reads through MiXCR, one entry per CDR3 protein. The repertoire holds about a million distinct CDR3 sequences, with 30% to 40% as singletons. Sequenced material: blood. All receptors come from a man younger than 30 in good health.

This clonotype occurred a few times. This chain joins TRBV12-3 or TRBV12-4 and TRBJ1-2; 11 nucleotides align to TRBD1. The junction had 12 bases not matched to a gene; V was cut back by 7 bases and J by 8 bases. The CDR3 runs to 15 residues. Written as DNA, the CDR3 is TGTGCCAGCACTACTGGGACAGGGGGGCTTGGAGGCTACACCTTC. Encoded protein: CASTTGTGGLGGYTF.

Concerning this clonotype: This may arise from a read error, as a much more abundant clone is one base away. The V call is TRBV12-3 or TRBV12-4, the J call TRBJ2-5; TRBD1 matches 7 bases. This CDR3 is 13 amino acids long. J lost 3 bases, V lost 5 bases, and 3 bases had no gene match. In nucleotides, the CDR3 is TGTGCCAGCAGTCCCGGACAGGAAGAGACCCAGTACTTC. Its translation: CASSPGQEETQYF.

The chain uses TRBV6-1 and TRBJ1-6; a possible D gene is TRBD1 (5 bases). The CDR3 consists of 17 residues. Trimming took 2 bases from V and 7 from J, leaving 18 bases between them. Germline CDR1 and CDR2: MNHNS and SASEGT. CDR3 in amino acids: CASSERPRGRTNSPLHF. DNA for the CDR3: TGTGCCAGCAGTGAACGGCCACGGGGACGGACGAATTCACCCCTCCACTTT.